The sequence of this T cell receptor (beta chain) was determined in a study of cytomegalovirus exposure and HLA in healthy donors. Concerning this clone: What it binds is not known.

Study findings and constraints: With high specificity and sensitivity, the classifier reportedly diagnosed cytomegalovirus status. Later analysis showed TCR association rates varying by HLA locus, highest for DRB1 and lowest for HLA-C. Overall, roughly 150 TCR beta chains were annotated as cytomegalovirus-associated.

PCR involved 60 Vbeta and 13 Jbeta primers. The data were produced by immunoSEQ multiplex PCR, yet TCRdb's version contains in-frame clones alone and is incomplete. The sample records approximately 110,000 clones, around 67% being singletons. The sequence came from a man between 60 and 75 years old in good health and CMV-seropositive. Material for sequencing was PBMCs.

The CDR3 sequence: CSVETRGMNTEAFF. The CDR3, as DNA: TGCAGCGTTGAAACTCGGGGGATGAACACTGAAGCTTTCTTT. The chain has TRBV29-1 and TRBJ1-1; weak D call: TRBD1 (5 bases). Germline loops: CDR1 SQVTM, CDR2 ANQGSEA. V lost 2 bases and J lost 0, with 10 bases in between. The CDR3 runs to 14 residues. Complete variable domain (other parts from reference TRBV29-1 and TRBJ1-1): SAVISQKPSRDICQRGTSLTIQCQVDSQVTMMFWYRQQPGQSLTLIATANQGSEATYESGFVIDKFPISRPNLTFSTLTVSNMSPEDSSIYLCSVETRGMNTEAFFGQGTRLTVV.